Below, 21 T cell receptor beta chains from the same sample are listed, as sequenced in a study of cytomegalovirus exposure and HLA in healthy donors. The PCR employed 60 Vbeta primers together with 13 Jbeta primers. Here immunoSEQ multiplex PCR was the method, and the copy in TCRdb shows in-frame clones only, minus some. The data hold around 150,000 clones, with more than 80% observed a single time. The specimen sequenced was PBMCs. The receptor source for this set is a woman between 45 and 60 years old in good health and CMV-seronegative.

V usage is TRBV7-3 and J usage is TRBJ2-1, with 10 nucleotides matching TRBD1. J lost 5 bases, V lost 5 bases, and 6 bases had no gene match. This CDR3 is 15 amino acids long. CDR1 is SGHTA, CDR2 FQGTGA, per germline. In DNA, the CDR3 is TGTGCCAGCAGCCTGGACAGGGGGAGACACAATGAGCAGTTCTTC. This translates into CASSLDRGRHNEQFF. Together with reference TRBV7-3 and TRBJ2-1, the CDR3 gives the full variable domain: GAGVSQTPSNKVTEKGKYVELRCDPISGHTALYWYRQSLGQGPEFLIYFQGTGAADDSGLPNDRFFAVRPEGSVSTLKIQRTERGDSAVYLCASSLDRGRHNEQFFGPGTRLTVL.

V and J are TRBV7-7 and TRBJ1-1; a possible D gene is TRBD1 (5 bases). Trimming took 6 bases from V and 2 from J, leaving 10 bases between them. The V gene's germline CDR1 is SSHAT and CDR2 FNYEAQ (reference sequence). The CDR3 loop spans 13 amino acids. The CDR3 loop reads CASSSDRNTEAFF. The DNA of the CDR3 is TGTGCCAGCAGTTCAGACAGAAACACTGAAGCTTTCTTT.

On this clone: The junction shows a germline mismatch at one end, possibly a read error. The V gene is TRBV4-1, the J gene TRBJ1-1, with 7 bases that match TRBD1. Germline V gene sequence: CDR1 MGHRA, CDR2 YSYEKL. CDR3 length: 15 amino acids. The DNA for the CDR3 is TGCGCCAGCAGCCAAGATTCGGGGACAGCGGCTTTGTGGGATTTT. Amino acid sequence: CASSQDSGTAALWDF.

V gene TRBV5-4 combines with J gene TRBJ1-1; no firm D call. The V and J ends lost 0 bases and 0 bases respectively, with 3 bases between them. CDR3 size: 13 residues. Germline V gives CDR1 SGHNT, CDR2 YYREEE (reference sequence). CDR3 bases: TGTGCCAGCAGCTTGGACATGAACACTGAAGCTTTCTTT. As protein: CASSLDMNTEAFF.

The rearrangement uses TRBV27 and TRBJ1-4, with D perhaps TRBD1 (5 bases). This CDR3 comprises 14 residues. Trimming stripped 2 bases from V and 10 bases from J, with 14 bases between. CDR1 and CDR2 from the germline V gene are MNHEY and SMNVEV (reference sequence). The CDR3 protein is CASSLENRPGKLFF. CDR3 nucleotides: TGTGCCAGCAGTTTAGAGAACAGGCCCGGAAAACTGTTTTTT. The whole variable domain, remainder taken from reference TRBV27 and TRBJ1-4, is EAQVTQNPRYLITVTGKKLTVTCSQNMNHEYMSWYRQDPGLGLRQIYYSMNVEVTDKGDVPEGYKVSRKEKRNFPLILESPSPNQTSLYFCASSLENRPGKLFFGSGTQLSVL.

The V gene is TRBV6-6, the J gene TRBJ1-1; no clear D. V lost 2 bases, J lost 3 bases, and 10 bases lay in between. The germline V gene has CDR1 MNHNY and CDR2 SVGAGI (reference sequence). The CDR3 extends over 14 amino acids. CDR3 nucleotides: TGTGCCAGCAGTTACCAGACCGGGGACACTGAAGCTTTCTTT. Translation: CASSYQTGDTEAFF.

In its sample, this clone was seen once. CDR3 nucleotide sequence: TGTGCCAGCAGTGAAGCCACACCCTACAATGAGCAGTTCTTC. Translation: CASSEATPYNEQFF. The chain joins TRBV6-1 to TRBJ2-1; D is uncertain. Germline-derived CDR1 and CDR2 are MNHNS and SASEGT. V was trimmed by 0 bases and J by 2 bases, leaving 5 bases between them. The CDR3 loop spans 14 amino acids.

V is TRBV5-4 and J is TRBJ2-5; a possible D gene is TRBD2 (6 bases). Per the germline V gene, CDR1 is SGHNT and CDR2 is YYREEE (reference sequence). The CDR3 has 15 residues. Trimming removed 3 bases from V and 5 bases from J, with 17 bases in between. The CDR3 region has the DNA TGTGCCAGCAGCTCGGGGGTGGGGTTCGTGGAGACCCAGTACTTC. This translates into CASSSGVGFVETQYF.

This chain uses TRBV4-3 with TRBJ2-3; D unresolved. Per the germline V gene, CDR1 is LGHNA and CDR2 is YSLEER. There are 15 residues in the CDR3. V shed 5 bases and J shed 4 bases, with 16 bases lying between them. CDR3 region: CASSSAHLGPDTQYF. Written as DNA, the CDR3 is TGCGCCAGCAGCTCGGCCCATCTTGGGCCAGATACGCAGTATTTT.

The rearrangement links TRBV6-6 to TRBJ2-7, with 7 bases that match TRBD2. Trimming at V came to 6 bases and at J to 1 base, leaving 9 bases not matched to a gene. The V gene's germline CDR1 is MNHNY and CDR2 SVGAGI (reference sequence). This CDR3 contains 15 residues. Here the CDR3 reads CASSPRGEGSYEQYF. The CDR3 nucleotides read TGTGCCAGCAGCCCCCGGGGGGAGGGATCCTACGAGCAGTACTTC.

The CDR3 spells CASSSAGTGRTGELFF. The CDR3 region has the DNA TGTGCCAGCAGCTCGGCCGGGACAGGGCGCACCGGGGAGCTGTTTTTT. This chain uses TRBV7-3 with TRBJ2-2; 9 nucleotides match TRBD1. CDR1 is SGHTA and CDR2 is FQGTGA in the germline V gene. The CDR3 runs to 16 residues. V lost 4 bases, J lost 4 bases, and 7 bases stayed unmatched.

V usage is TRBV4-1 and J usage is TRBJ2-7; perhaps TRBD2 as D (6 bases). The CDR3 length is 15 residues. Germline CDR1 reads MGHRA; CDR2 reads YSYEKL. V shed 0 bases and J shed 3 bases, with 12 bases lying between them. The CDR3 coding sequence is TGCGCCAGCAGCCAAGAACCGGGAGAGGGCTACGAGCAGTACTTC. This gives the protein CASSQEPGEGYEQYF.

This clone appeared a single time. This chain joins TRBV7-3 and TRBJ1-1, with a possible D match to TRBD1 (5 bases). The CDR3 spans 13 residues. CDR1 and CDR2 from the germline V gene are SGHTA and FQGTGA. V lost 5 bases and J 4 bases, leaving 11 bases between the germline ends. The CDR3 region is CASSPGGGTEAFF. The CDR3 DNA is TGTGCCAGCAGCCCCGGGGGGGGCACTGAAGCTTTCTTT.

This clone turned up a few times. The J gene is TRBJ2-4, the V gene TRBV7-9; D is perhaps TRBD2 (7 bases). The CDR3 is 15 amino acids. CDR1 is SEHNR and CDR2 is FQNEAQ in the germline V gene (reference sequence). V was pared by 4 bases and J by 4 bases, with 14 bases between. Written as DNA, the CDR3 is TGTGCCAGCAGCTCTAGGGGGGGCGGAAAAAACATTCAGTACTTC. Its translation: CASSSRGGGKNIQYF.

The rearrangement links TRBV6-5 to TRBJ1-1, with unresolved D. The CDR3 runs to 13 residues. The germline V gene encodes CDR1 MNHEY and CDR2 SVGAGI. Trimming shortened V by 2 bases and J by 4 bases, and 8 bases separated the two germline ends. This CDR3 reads CASSYPGFTEAFF. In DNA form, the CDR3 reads TGTGCCAGCAGTTACCCGGGATTCACTGAAGCTTTCTTT.

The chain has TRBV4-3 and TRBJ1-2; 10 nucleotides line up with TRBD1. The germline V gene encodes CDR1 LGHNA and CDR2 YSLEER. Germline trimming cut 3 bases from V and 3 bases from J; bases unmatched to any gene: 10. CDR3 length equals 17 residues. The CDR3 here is CASSHSTGGEWYYGYTF. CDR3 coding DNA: TGCGCCAGCAGCCATTCGACAGGGGGCGAATGGTACTATGGCTACACCTTC.

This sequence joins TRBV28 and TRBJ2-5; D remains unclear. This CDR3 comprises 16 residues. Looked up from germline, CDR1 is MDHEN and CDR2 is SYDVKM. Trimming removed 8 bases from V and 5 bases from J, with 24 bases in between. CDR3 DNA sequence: TGTGCCAGCCTTCCAACGGTTCGTCAGGCTATTGAGACCCAGTACTTC. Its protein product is CASLPTVRQAIETQYF.

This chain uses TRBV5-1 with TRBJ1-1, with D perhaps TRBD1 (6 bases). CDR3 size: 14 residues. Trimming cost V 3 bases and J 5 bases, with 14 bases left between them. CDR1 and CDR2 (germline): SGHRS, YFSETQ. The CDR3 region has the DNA TGCGCCAGCAGCTCAATCGGGGGGCCAACTGAAGCTTTCTTT. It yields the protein CASSSIGGPTEAFF.

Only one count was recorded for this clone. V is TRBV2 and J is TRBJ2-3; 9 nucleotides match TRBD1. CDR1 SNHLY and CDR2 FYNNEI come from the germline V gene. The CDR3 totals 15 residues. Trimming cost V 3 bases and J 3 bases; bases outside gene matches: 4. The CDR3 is CASSDETGGTDTQYF. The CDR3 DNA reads TGTGCCAGCAGTGATGAGACAGGGGGTACAGATACGCAGTATTTT.

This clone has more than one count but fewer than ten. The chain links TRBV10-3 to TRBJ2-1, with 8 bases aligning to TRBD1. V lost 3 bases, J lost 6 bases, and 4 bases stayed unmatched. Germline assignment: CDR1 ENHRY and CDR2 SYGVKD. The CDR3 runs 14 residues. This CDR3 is CAISDDRGANEQFF. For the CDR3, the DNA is TGTGCCATCAGTGACGACAGGGGAGCCAATGAGCAGTTCTTC.

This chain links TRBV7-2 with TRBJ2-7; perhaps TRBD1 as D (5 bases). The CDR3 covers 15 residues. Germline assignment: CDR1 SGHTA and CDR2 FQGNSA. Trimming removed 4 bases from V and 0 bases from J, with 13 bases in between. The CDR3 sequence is CASSSRQTTSYEQYF. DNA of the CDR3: TGTGCCAGCAGCTCTCGACAGACCACCTCCTACGAGCAGTACTTC.